This T cell receptor beta chain was identified in a study of glioma-infiltrating T cells after dendritic cell vaccination. The germline V gene has CDR1 MNHNS and CDR2 SASEGT. Germline trimming cut 3 bases from V and 5 bases from J; bases unmatched to any gene: 5. CDR3 size: 14 residues. Amplification used 60 V beta primers and 13 J beta primers. Produced via immunoSEQ multiplex PCR; TCRdb's table is partial and in-frame only. The table lists about 99,000 clones, roughly 76% of them singletons. The V and J genes are TRBV6-1 and TRBJ1-2; TRBD1 agrees at 8 bases. Sequencing used blood, obtained before dendritic cell vaccination. The clonotype originates from a human donor with glioblastoma. The CDR3 DNA reads TGTGCCAGCAGTGAGGCAGGGGGCTATTATGGCTACACCTTC. Translation: CASSEAGGYYGYTF.